Shown below are 2 T cell receptor beta chains from a single sample sequenced in a study of response to subunit inactivated influenza vaccine. TCRdb re-called the RT-PCR reads with MiXCR, one entry per CDR3 protein. This sample carries 550,000 to 650,000 distinct CDR3 sequences, about an eighth of them seen once, and the ten largest clones take 9.5% to 13%. The sequencing here drew on PBMCs from blood, taken on the day of vaccination. The source of these receptors is a man between 45 and 60 years old who received an inactivated influenza vaccine.

This clonotype was counted only a few times. This CDR3 is CASSIDRGYEQYF. CDR3 nucleotides: TGTGCCAGTAGTATCGACAGGGGCTACGAGCAGTACTTC. The rearrangement uses TRBV19 and TRBJ2-7; the match to TRBD1 covers 8 bases. CDR3 length: 13 residues. Looked up from germline, CDR1 is LNHDA and CDR2 is SQIVND (reference sequence). V lost 3 bases to trimming and J lost 3 bases; unmatched junction nucleotides: 1. The whole variable domain, remainder taken from reference TRBV19 and TRBJ2-7, is DGGITQSPKYLFRKEGQNVTLSCEQNLNHDAMYWYRQDPGQGLRLIYYSQIVNDFQKGDIAEGYSVSREKKESFPLTVTSAQKNPTAFYLCASSIDRGYEQYFGPGTRLTVT.

This clonotype has just a few counts. The chain combines TRBV15 with TRBJ2-4; D might be TRBD1 (6 bases). The CDR3 is 16 amino acids. Trimming took 1 base from V and 0 from J, leaving 10 bases between them. The germline V gene has CDR1 LNHNV and CDR2 YYDKDF (reference sequence). CDR3 sequence: CATSRGTGPAKNIQYF. CDR3 nucleotides: TGTGCCACCAGCAGAGGCACAGGGCCAGCCAAAAACATTCAGTACTTC.